The 21 T cell receptor beta chains given below trace back to one sample, sequenced in a study of blood T cell repertoires in COVID-19. This table comes from immunoSEQ multiplex PCR, and its TCRdb copy is limited to in-frame clones, with some not included. The sample yields over 100,000 clones, roughly 82% seen once. Sequencing input: peripheral blood. The receptors come from a woman aged 80 or over with active or convalescent COVID-19.

The CDR3 nucleotides read TGTGCCAGCAGCCAGCGACTAGCGGGGGGGGGAAATGAGCAGTTCTTC. Its translation: CASSQRLAGGGNEQFF. The V and J genes are TRBV3-1 (or the pseudogene TRBV3-2) and TRBJ2-1; 14 bases fit TRBD2. The length of the CDR3 is 16 residues. Losses at the gene ends were 3 bases for V and 7 bases for J; bases not matched to a gene: 5. The germline V gene has CDR1 LGHDT and CDR2 YNNKEL (reference sequence).

This clone has only one observation. The V gene is TRBV30, the J gene TRBJ2-1; 12 nucleotides align to TRBD2. Germline V CDR1 and CDR2: GTSNPN, SVGIG (reference sequence). This CDR3 has 16 amino acids. With 3 bases clipped from V and 2 bases from J, the junction kept 5 bases outside the gene matches. The CDR3 sequence is CAWRPSGGAPYNEQFF. In DNA form, the CDR3 reads TGTGCCTGGAGACCTAGCGGGGGGGCCCCCTACAATGAGCAGTTCTTC.

The chain has TRBV29-1 and TRBJ1-2, with no clear D. Germline V gives CDR1 SQVTM, CDR2 ANQGSEA. The V end was cut by 1 base, the J end by 6 bases, with 9 bases between. This CDR3 has 12 amino acids. CDR3 residues: CSVEGGYDGYTF. The CDR3 DNA sequence: TGCAGCGTTGAAGGAGGGTATGATGGCTACACCTTC.

This CDR3 is CASSDSSATYEQYF. CDR3 in DNA: TGCGCCAGCAGCGACTCTAGCGCTACCTACGAGCAGTACTTC. The rearrangement links TRBV10-1 to TRBJ2-7; TRBD2 is a possible D gene (6 bases). CDR3 size: 14 residues. The germline V gene has CDR1 WNHNN and CDR2 SYGVQD (reference sequence). V lost 6 bases and J 2 bases, leaving 14 bases between the germline ends.

This chain uses TRBV18 with TRBJ2-7, with 7 bases lining up with TRBD2. The CDR3 is 14 amino acids. The V segment lost 1 base and the J segment 2 bases; nucleotides outside the gene matches: 2. CDR1 and CDR2 (germline): KGHSH, LQKENI. CDR3 DNA sequence: TGTGCCAGCTCACCACAGGGGAGGGCCTACGAGCAGTACTTC. This translates into CASSPQGRAYEQYF.

A single count supports this clone. The V call is TRBV28, the J call TRBJ1-4; TRBD1 matches 9 bases. This CDR3 has 16 amino acids. Unmatched junction bases numbered 3, after V lost 2 bases and J lost 2 bases. Germline-derived CDR1 and CDR2 are MDHEN and SYDVKM. CDR3 residues: CASSLTGTGTNEKLFF. The CDR3 DNA sequence: TGTGCCAGCAGTTTAACCGGGACAGGGACTAATGAAAAACTGTTTTTT.

The chain combines TRBV19 with TRBJ2-2; possibly TRBD1 for D (6 bases). Germline V CDR1 and CDR2: LNHDA, SQIVND (reference sequence). The CDR3 runs to 18 residues. V dropped 3 bases and J dropped 10 bases, with 27 bases sitting between them. The CDR3 nucleotides read TGTGCCAGTAGTATGAGTCCTACAGGGATCGGCGGCCTCTTGGAGCTGTTTTTT. Protein sequence: CASSMSPTGIGGLLELFF.

The chain has TRBV15 and TRBJ2-7; 10 nucleotides align to TRBD2. The V gene's germline CDR1 is LNHNV and CDR2 YYDKDF (reference sequence). The CDR3 runs 19 residues. J was trimmed by 3 bases and V by 0 bases; bases with no gene match: 14. The CDR3 is CATSRELAGGWGPDYEQYF. The CDR3 bases are TGTGCCACCAGCAGAGAGTTAGCGGGAGGTTGGGGGCCGGACTACGAGCAGTACTTC.

The CDR3 nucleotides read TGTGCCTGGAGTGTACCGCCCACTGGACTCTCCTACAATGAGCAGTTCTTC. It is translated as CAWSVPPTGLSYNEQFF. This chain joins TRBV30 and TRBJ2-1; tentatively, D is TRBD2 (5 bases). The germline gives CDR1 GTSNPN, CDR2 SVGIG (reference sequence). This CDR3 is 17 amino acids long. Between the trimmed V and J ends, which lost 0 bases and 0 bases, there was a span of 15 bases.

The CDR3 here is CASRDPGQGIMRTEAFF. CDR3 coding DNA: TGTGCCAGCAGAGACCCGGGACAGGGGATTATGCGCACTGAAGCTTTCTTT. The V gene is TRBV2, the J gene TRBJ1-1, with TRBD1 matching over 10 bases. This CDR3 is 17 amino acids long. Per the germline V gene, CDR1 is SNHLY and CDR2 is FYNNEI. V was clipped by 6 bases and J by 4 bases; unmatched bases: 14.

The chain combines TRBV5-4 with TRBJ2-3, with TRBD1 matching over 9 bases. The CDR3 is 17 amino acids. In germline, CDR1 is SGHNT, CDR2 YYREEE (reference sequence). V lost 2 bases to trimming and J lost 2 bases; unmatched junction nucleotides: 9. The CDR3 coding sequence is TGTGCCAGCAGCTTAGGAGGCGGGACAGGGTCCACAGATACGCAGTATTTT. This translates into CASSLGGGTGSTDTQYF.

The chain uses TRBV18 and TRBJ2-4; 10 bases map to TRBD1. Germline V gene data show CDR1 as KGHSH and CDR2 as LQKENI. After removal of 4 bases from V and 0 bases from J, the junction contained 15 bases not matched to a gene. The CDR3 is 20 amino acids. The CDR3 DNA is TGTGCCAGCTCACGCCAGAATTCCGGGACAGGGGTCGTAGCCAAAAACATTCAGTACTTC. This translates into CASSRQNSGTGVVAKNIQYF.

This chain connects TRBV3-1 (or the pseudogene TRBV3-2) to TRBJ2-5; 8 bases are a match to TRBD2. This CDR3 has 15 amino acids. V shed 6 bases and J 3 bases; nucleotides not matched to a gene: 9. Germline lookup yields CDR1 LGHDT and CDR2 YNNKEL (reference sequence). CDR3 loop: CASSFSSAGEETQYF. The DNA of the CDR3 is TGTGCCAGCAGTTTTAGTTCAGCGGGAGAAGAGACCCAGTACTTC.

The chain is built from TRBV4-1 and TRBJ2-7; 7 nucleotides agree with TRBD2. Trimming took 1 base from V and 3 from J; bases not matched to a gene: 6. CDR3 length: 15 amino acids. Per the germline V gene, CDR1 is MGHRA and CDR2 is YSYEKL. CDR3 region: CASSQGGDYIYEQYF. The CDR3 DNA is TGCGCCAGCAGCCAAGGTGGGGACTACATCTACGAGCAGTACTTC.

The CDR3 protein is CATSPGGWGLAGLDSYEQYF. Here the CDR3 DNA reads TGTGCCACATCTCCGGGGGGCTGGGGACTAGCGGGACTGGACTCCTACGAGCAGTACTTC. The chain couples TRBV19 to TRBJ2-7, with TRBD2 matching over 13 bases. The ends lost 10 bases at V and 0 bases at J; junction bases unmatched: 21. The germline V gene has CDR1 LNHDA and CDR2 SQIVND (reference sequence). This CDR3 region has 20 residues.

V gene TRBV5-6 combines with J gene TRBJ2-1; 12 bases fit TRBD2. The germline V gene has CDR1 SGHDT and CDR2 YYEEEE. The CDR3 is 15 residues long. The J segment lost 7 bases and the V segment lost 4 bases, leaving 6 bases of the junction unmatched. In DNA, the CDR3 is TGTGCCAGCAGCCTAGGACTAGCGGGAAGTAATGAGCAGTTCTTC. It yields the protein CASSLGLAGSNEQFF.

The J gene is TRBJ2-1, the V gene TRBV28; a possible D gene is TRBD2 (5 bases). Trimming pared 3 bases from V and 4 bases from J, leaving 7 bases between. The V gene's germline CDR1 is MDHEN and CDR2 SYDVKM. This CDR3 contains 13 residues. Written as DNA, the CDR3 is TGTGCCAGCAGTTTCGGGGATTACAATGAGCAGTTCTTC. The encoded protein is CASSFGDYNEQFF.

The chain employs TRBV28 and TRBJ2-2; D is perhaps TRBD1 (7 bases). The CDR3 consists of 16 residues. Germline V gene sequence: CDR1 MDHEN, CDR2 SYDVKM. The V gene lost 6 bases and the J gene lost 0 bases, with 14 bases spanning the gap. The CDR3 sequence is CASSQGGQTNTGELFF. Written as DNA, the CDR3 is TGTGCCAGCAGCCAGGGGGGACAAACGAACACCGGGGAGCTGTTTTTT.

The rearrangement links TRBV5-1 to TRBJ2-3; 13 nucleotides align to TRBD2. CDR1 and CDR2 (germline): SGHRS, YFSETQ. The trim removed 4 bases at V and 0 bases at J, leaving 5 bases unmatched. This CDR3 has 17 residues. This chain's CDR3 is CASSEGLAGPSTDTQYF. CDR3 coding DNA: TGCGCCAGCAGCGAGGGACTAGCGGGACCTAGCACAGATACGCAGTATTTT.

The chain is built from TRBV2 and TRBJ2-1, with TRBD2 identical over 13 bases. This CDR3 has 15 residues. The V gene end was trimmed by 6 bases and the J gene end by 7 bases; junction bases not matched to a gene: 6. Germline V lookup: CDR1 SNHLY, CDR2 FYNNEI. Here the CDR3 DNA reads TGTGCCAGCAGGGGGACTAGCGGGATAGGGAATGAGCAGTTCTTC. It yields the protein CASRGTSGIGNEQFF.

This clone has a single count. The chain couples TRBV3-1 (or the pseudogene TRBV3-2) to TRBJ2-2, with 7 bases that match TRBD1. The CDR3 is made up of 16 amino acids. The J segment lost 5 bases and the V segment lost 4 bases, leaving 10 bases of the junction unmatched. CDR1 is LGHDT and CDR2 is YNNKEL in the germline V gene (reference sequence). DNA of the CDR3: TGTGCCAGCAGCCTTCCAACAGGGGTTGGTACCGGGGAGCTGTTTTTT. This translates into CASSLPTGVGTGELFF.